This T cell receptor beta chain was observed in a study of blood T cell repertoires in COVID-19. Whole-study context: Collection of acute and convalescent COVID-19 samples took place in the United States, Italy and Spain. In each case, the material was cDNA or gDNA derived from T cells, B-cell-depleted T cells, or PBMCs.

The CDR3 is made up of 15 amino acids. V lost 5 bases to trimming and J lost 4 bases; unmatched junction nucleotides: 7. Per the germline V gene, CDR1 is SGHAT and CDR2 is FQNNGV. In the authors' methods: Reference gene primers were amplified, and this amplification served to estimate nucleated cell counts. Data came from immunoSEQ multiplex PCR; TCRdb stores just in-frame clones and leaves some out. That table furnishes V, J and clone size, whereas the DNA furnished D and trimming. The sample yields 45,000 or so clones, about nine tenths seen once. V gene TRBV11-2 combines with J gene TRBJ2-5; 10 positions match TRBD1. The receptor's source is a human donor in a cohort sampled during active COVID-19. The sequenced sample consisted of peripheral blood. CDR3 in amino acids: CASSRPTGGGETQYF. The CDR3 bases are TGTGCCAGCAGCAGACCGACAGGGGGCGGAGAGACCCAGTACTTC.